The rows below give T cell receptor beta chains drawn from one sample of a study of cytotoxic CD8 clonotypes in ibrutinib-treated CLL. The assay was immunoSEQ multiplex PCR, and TCRdb's table has in-frame clones only and misses some. The top ten hold 6% to 6.5% of the sample, which has around 330,000 clones, over 60% seen once. The sequenced sample was PBMCs, obtained after 36 months of ibrutinib treatment. These receptors originate from a human donor with chronic lymphocytic leukemia. CDR3s include the opening cysteine and the closing phenylalanine or tryptophan. Fields, in order: J gene, V gene, CDR3 protein.

j_gene: TRBJ2-3
v_gene: TRBV29-1
CDR3aa: CSVAPLRGNTDTQYF

j_gene: TRBJ2-1
v_gene: TRBV18
CDR3aa: CASSPPPGPGGEQFF

j_gene: TRBJ2-2
v_gene: TRBV28
CDR3aa: CASSFGTPGYGELFF

j_gene: TRBJ2-7
v_gene: TRBV7-6
CDR3aa: CASSLETGFNYEQYF

j_gene: TRBJ2-2
v_gene: TRBV11-2
CDR3aa: CAISTGTGKSEELFF

j_gene: TRBJ1-2
v_gene: TRBV27
CDR3aa: CASSFRRSLGGYGYTF

j_gene: TRBJ2-7
v_gene: TRBV14
CDR3aa: CASSRRTRAYEQYF

j_gene: TRBJ1-5
v_gene: TRBV25-1
CDR3aa: CASSDRLNQPQHF

j_gene: TRBJ2-3
v_gene: TRBV6-6
CDR3aa: CASSRGASTDTQYF

j_gene: TRBJ2-7
v_gene: TRBV7-2
CDR3aa: CASSLHPYEQYF

j_gene: TRBJ2-3
v_gene: TRBV5-1
CDR3aa: CASFPSGSSADTQYF

j_gene: TRBJ2-3
v_gene: TRBV4-1
CDR3aa: CASSQGGLGTDTQYF

j_gene: TRBJ1-3
v_gene: TRBV10-3
CDR3aa: CAIRVTRPGTGNTIYF

j_gene: TRBJ2-7
v_gene: TRBV7-2
CDR3aa: CASSLAPGQGRGEQYF

j_gene: TRBJ1-4
v_gene: TRBV9
CDR3aa: CASSVFTQGGEKLFF

j_gene: TRBJ2-7
v_gene: TRBV18
CDR3aa: CASSPQGIIGYEQYF

j_gene: TRBJ1-1
v_gene: TRBV18
CDR3aa: CASSLQNPTNTEAFF

j_gene: TRBJ2-5
v_gene: TRBV9
CDR3aa: CASSGVAGSQYF

j_gene: TRBJ2-7
v_gene: TRBV6-6
CDR3aa: CASSYSDYPPYEQYF

j_gene: TRBJ1-2
v_gene: TRBV5-6
CDR3aa: CASSLGQGAFGYTF

j_gene: TRBJ2-7
v_gene: TRBV9
CDR3aa: CASSVGGSPTYEQYF

j_gene: TRBJ2-5
v_gene: TRBV19
CDR3aa: CASSTPGLGKQETQYF

j_gene: TRBJ2-7
v_gene: TRBV15
CDR3aa: CATSRVRLAGMSYEQYF

j_gene: TRBJ2-7
v_gene: TRBV10-1
CDR3aa: CASSEGFPAEQYF

j_gene: TRBJ1-5
v_gene: TRBV9
CDR3aa: CASSAGTGPNQPQHF

j_gene: TRBJ2-7
v_gene: TRBV4-2
CDR3aa: CASSQGNSGYEQYF

j_gene: TRBJ2-7
v_gene: TRBV9
CDR3aa: CASSAGLPRSYEQYF

j_gene: TRBJ2-1
v_gene: TRBV10-1
CDR3aa: CASSEALPSGRVYEQFF

j_gene: TRBJ1-1
v_gene: TRBV5-1
CDR3aa: CASSLTGDTEAFF

j_gene: TRBJ2-1
v_gene: TRBV4-1
CDR3aa: CASSPRHTSGRGDEQFF

j_gene: TRBJ2-1
v_gene: TRBV6-6
CDR3aa: CASSYDGLAVYNEQFF

j_gene: TRBJ2-2
v_gene: TRBV18
CDR3aa: CASSPSRFPGSGELFF

j_gene: TRBJ1-2
v_gene: TRBV5-1
CDR3aa: CASTRTASNYGYTF

j_gene: TRBJ2-5
v_gene: TRBV12-5
CDR3aa: CASAPMGGHGETQYF

j_gene: TRBJ1-6
v_gene: TRBV2
CDR3aa: CASSEPRDRGLSGSYNSPLHF

j_gene: TRBJ1-5
v_gene: TRBV7-2
CDR3aa: CASSFRRTGAKGREQPQHF

j_gene: TRBJ2-1
v_gene: TRBV6-6
CDR3aa: CASSYGTSGLQQFF

j_gene: TRBJ2-1
v_gene: TRBV29-1
CDR3aa: CSGWAGGPRDEQFF

j_gene: TRBJ1-4
v_gene: TRBV15
CDR3aa: CATSRPGQGYEKLFF

j_gene: TRBJ2-5
v_gene: TRBV9
CDR3aa: CASSVVAAGQETQYF

j_gene: TRBJ2-7
v_gene: TRBV29-1
CDR3aa: CSVRQGGYEQYF

j_gene: TRBJ1-3
v_gene: TRBV28
CDR3aa: CASSRGQGRNTIYF

j_gene: TRBJ1-1
v_gene: TRBV18
CDR3aa: CASSPHGAEATEAFF

j_gene: TRBJ2-1
v_gene: TRBV27
CDR3aa: CASMRTSGFYNEQFF

j_gene: TRBJ1-4
v_gene: TRBV25-1
CDR3aa: CASRRGGAEKLFF

j_gene: TRBJ2-1
v_gene: TRBV7-9
CDR3aa: CASSLSSGHYNEQFF

j_gene: TRBJ2-6
v_gene: TRBV18
CDR3aa: CASSRDDGSGANVLTF

j_gene: TRBJ2-7
v_gene: TRBV5-6
CDR3aa: CASSLRWSGSYEQYF

j_gene: TRBJ2-5
v_gene: TRBV9
CDR3aa: CASSVAGQETQYF

j_gene: TRBJ2-3
v_gene: TRBV7-9
CDR3aa: CASSLAGTTQYF

j_gene: TRBJ1-1
v_gene: TRBV10-3
CDR3aa: CAVHSNTEAFF